A selection of T cell receptor beta chains follows, all from one sample in a study of control samples from healthy donors and cancer patients. Assay: immunoSEQ multiplex PCR; the TCRdb copy retains only in-frame clones and omits some. The table records around 130,000 clones, roughly 84% of them present only once. Sequenced sample: blood. The receptor set was obtained from a man over 45 in good health. CDR3s include the opening cysteine and the closing phenylalanine or tryptophan. Each record gives: V gene, D gene, J gene, clone size, CDR3 DNA, CDR3 protein. The D gene is left open where the match is weak. Expanded clones get a size class; other rows say once, few or many, or leave the size out.

V gene: TRBV15
D gene: TRBD2
J gene: TRBJ2-1
clone size: NA
CDR3 DNA: TGTGCCACCAGCAGACACATTACTAGCGGGGGGGCGCATGAGCAGTTCTTC
CDR3 protein: CATSRHITSGGAHEQFF

V gene: TRBV10-3
D gene: TRBD1
J gene: TRBJ1-1
clone size: NA
CDR3 DNA: TGTGCCATCAGTGCCGGACAGGGGATGAACACTGAAGCTTTCTTT
CDR3 protein: CAISAGQGMNTEAFF

V gene: TRBV27
D gene: NA
J gene: TRBJ2-3
clone size: NA
CDR3 DNA: TGTGCCAGCAGTTTATCAGCTAGCACAGATACGCAGTATTTT
CDR3 protein: CASSLSASTDTQYF

V gene: TRBV6-5
D gene: NA
J gene: TRBJ1-5
clone size: NA
CDR3 DNA: TGTGCCAGCAATTATCAGAGCCCCGATCAGCCCCAGCATTTT
CDR3 protein: CASNYQSPDQPQHF

V gene: TRBV29-1
D gene: NA
J gene: TRBJ1-1
clone size: NA
CDR3 DNA: TGCAGCGTTGCAGAGACAAGGGTGAACACTGAAGCTTTCTTT
CDR3 protein: CSVAETRVNTEAFF

V gene: TRBV18
D gene: NA
J gene: TRBJ2-5
clone size: NA
CDR3 DNA: TGTGCCAGCTCACCACCGGTGAGCCTCCAAGAGACCCAGTACTTC
CDR3 protein: CASSPPVSLQETQYF

V gene: TRBV6-2/TRBV6-3
D gene: NA
J gene: TRBJ2-7
clone size: NA
CDR3 DNA: TGTGCCAGCAGTTATCCGAAGGGAACCTACGAGCAGTACTTC
CDR3 protein: CASSYPKGTYEQYF

V gene: TRBV24-1
D gene: NA
J gene: TRBJ2-7
clone size: NA
CDR3 DNA: TGTGCCACCAGTGATTTGGGGGGAACGGAGCAGTACTTC
CDR3 protein: CATSDLGGTEQYF

V gene: TRBV7-9
D gene: NA
J gene: TRBJ2-5
clone size: NA
CDR3 DNA: TGTGCCAGCAGCAAGGCCCAGTGGTTTGGAGAGACCCAGTACTTC
CDR3 protein: CASSKAQWFGETQYF

V gene: TRBV7-3
D gene: NA
J gene: TRBJ2-2
clone size: few
CDR3 DNA: TGTGCCAGCAGCCCCAGGGCAGGGAACACCGGGGAGCTGTTTTTT
CDR3 protein: CASSPRAGNTGELFF

V gene: TRBV11-2
D gene: NA
J gene: TRBJ2-2
clone size: once
CDR3 DNA: TGTGCCAGCAGCGTGGGTGGCTGGGGGGAGCTGTTTTTT
CDR3 protein: CASSVGGWGELFF

V gene: TRBV19
D gene: TRBD2
J gene: TRBJ2-5
clone size: NA
CDR3 DNA: TGTGCCAGTAGAGAGGGATCAGGACTAGCGGGACAAGAGACCCAGTACTTC
CDR3 protein: CASREGSGLAGQETQYF

V gene: TRBV5-1
D gene: TRBD1
J gene: TRBJ2-1
clone size: NA
CDR3 DNA: TGCGCCAGCAGCTTGGAACAGGGGTACTACAATGAGCAGTTCTTC
CDR3 protein: CASSLEQGYYNEQFF

V gene: TRBV7-2
D gene: NA
J gene: TRBJ1-5
clone size: NA
CDR3 DNA: TGTGCCAGCAGCTCCCAAGGGAATCAGCCCCAGCATTTT
CDR3 protein: CASSSQGNQPQHF

V gene: TRBV5-1
D gene: TRBD1
J gene: TRBJ1-2
clone size: NA
CDR3 DNA: TGCGCCAGCAGCTTAACGACTCCGACAGGGTTCAATGGCTACACCTTC
CDR3 protein: CASSLTTPTGFNGYTF

V gene: TRBV2
D gene: NA
J gene: TRBJ2-4
clone size: NA
CDR3 DNA: TGTGCCAGCAGTGAGGGGACTTCGCGGAAGGGGAACATTCAGTACTTC
CDR3 protein: CASSEGTSRKGNIQYF

V gene: TRBV30
D gene: NA
J gene: TRBJ1-1
clone size: NA
CDR3 DNA: TGTGCCTGGAGTGTACTAGTTACTGAAGCTTTCTTT
CDR3 protein: CAWSVLVTEAFF

V gene: TRBV7-9
D gene: NA
J gene: TRBJ2-7
clone size: NA
CDR3 DNA: TGTGCCAGCAGCTTATCGTACGTGAACTACGAGCAGTACTTC
CDR3 protein: CASSLSYVNYEQYF

V gene: TRBV13
D gene: NA
J gene: TRBJ2-5
clone size: NA
CDR3 DNA: TGTGCCAGCAGCCTTAGGGGACCGGAGACCCAGTACTTC
CDR3 protein: CASSLRGPETQYF

V gene: TRBV4-2
D gene: NA
J gene: TRBJ1-6
clone size: NA
CDR3 DNA: TGTGCCAGCAGCCTAGACTTTGAGGGGCCAAATTCACCCCTCCACTTT
CDR3 protein: CASSLDFEGPNSPLHF

V gene: TRBV3-1/TRBV3-2
D gene: TRBD1
J gene: TRBJ2-7
clone size: NA
CDR3 DNA: TGTGCCAGCAGCCCGGACAGGGTTTCGTTCGAGCAGTACTTC
CDR3 protein: CASSPDRVSFEQYF

V gene: TRBV4-1
D gene: NA
J gene: TRBJ1-6
clone size: NA
CDR3 DNA: TGCGCCAGCAGCCAAGATCTCTCTTCACCCCTCCACTTT
CDR3 protein: CASSQDLSSPLHF

V gene: TRBV21-1
D gene: NA
J gene: TRBJ2-2
clone size: once
CDR3 DNA: TGTGCCCCCCTCGACAGGGTGAGGTCGAACACCGGGGAGCTGTTTTTT
CDR3 protein: CAPLDRVRSNTGELFF

V gene: TRBV30
D gene: NA
J gene: TRBJ1-3
clone size: NA
CDR3 DNA: TGTGCCTTATCCATACGGGGACCCTCGGCCAGCACCATATATTTT
CDR3 protein: CALSIRGPSASTIYF

V gene: TRBV9
D gene: TRBD2
J gene: TRBJ2-1
clone size: NA
CDR3 DNA: TGTGCCAGCAGCGTAGTTAGCGGGGACAATGAGCAGTTCTTC
CDR3 protein: CASSVVSGDNEQFF

V gene: TRBV21-1
D gene: NA
J gene: TRBJ1-4
clone size: once
CDR3 DNA: TGTGCCAGCAGAAAGACAGCTCCTAATGAAAAACTGTTTTTT
CDR3 protein: CASRKTAPNEKLFF

V gene: TRBV27
D gene: NA
J gene: TRBJ1-6
clone size: NA
CDR3 DNA: TGTGCCAGCAGTTTTGGACCATTCCTCAATTCACCCCTCCACTTT
CDR3 protein: CASSFGPFLNSPLHF

V gene: TRBV5-1
D gene: NA
J gene: TRBJ2-3
clone size: NA
CDR3 DNA: TGCGCCAGCAGCTTAGGGGGGGGGAGCGATACGCAGTATTTT
CDR3 protein: CASSLGGGSDTQYF

V gene: TRBV5-1
D gene: NA
J gene: TRBJ1-2
clone size: NA
CDR3 DNA: TGCGCCAGCAGCTTGGTTGACAGGCCGAATAACTATGGCTACACCTTC
CDR3 protein: CASSLVDRPNNYGYTF

V gene: TRBV7-6
D gene: TRBD1
J gene: TRBJ2-7
clone size: NA
CDR3 DNA: TGTGCCAGCAGTAGACAGGGCGTATTTACCGACGAGCAGTACTTC
CDR3 protein: CASSRQGVFTDEQYF

V gene: TRBV18
D gene: TRBD1
J gene: TRBJ1-6
clone size: NA
CDR3 DNA: TGTGCCAGCTCACCCACAGGGGTAGCACCCCTCCACTTT
CDR3 protein: CASSPTGVAPLHF

V gene: TRBV27
D gene: NA
J gene: TRBJ2-3
clone size: NA
CDR3 DNA: TGTGCCAGCAGTCGGACAGAGGGAGATACGCAGTATTTT
CDR3 protein: CASSRTEGDTQYF

V gene: TRBV4-1
D gene: NA
J gene: TRBJ1-1
clone size: NA
CDR3 DNA: TGCGCCAGCGGGAGGCTGAACACTGAAGCTTTCTTT
CDR3 protein: CASGRLNTEAFF

V gene: TRBV28
D gene: NA
J gene: TRBJ1-5
clone size: once
CDR3 DNA: TGTGCCAGCAGTTTGGGGGGGGCAGATAGCAATCAGCCCCAGCATTTT
CDR3 protein: CASSLGGADSNQPQHF

V gene: TRBV9
D gene: TRBD1
J gene: TRBJ2-7
clone size: NA
CDR3 DNA: TGTGCCAGCAGCCCCTATAGGGCAGGGGGCTCCTACGAGCAGTACTTC
CDR3 protein: CASSPYRAGGSYEQYF

V gene: TRBV2
D gene: NA
J gene: TRBJ1-3
clone size: NA
CDR3 DNA: TGTGCCAGCAGTGGACGACGGAGGAGCTCTGGAAACACCATATATTTT
CDR3 protein: CASSGRRRSSGNTIYF

V gene: TRBV25-1
D gene: NA
J gene: TRBJ1-2
clone size: NA
CDR3 DNA: TGTGCCAGCAGTGAGTCCGGGAACCCCGATAACTATGGCTACACCTTC
CDR3 protein: CASSESGNPDNYGYTF

V gene: TRBV5-4
D gene: NA
J gene: TRBJ1-1
clone size: once
CDR3 DNA: TGTGCCAGCAGCTTACAGCAGGGCCGGAACACTGAAGCTTTCTTT
CDR3 protein: CASSLQQGRNTEAFF

V gene: TRBV30
D gene: TRBD2
J gene: TRBJ2-2
clone size: NA
CDR3 DNA: TGTGCCTGGAGCCGGGGGGGATTACCCGGGGAGCTGTTTTTT
CDR3 protein: CAWSRGGLPGELFF

V gene: TRBV18
D gene: NA
J gene: TRBJ2-2
clone size: NA
CDR3 DNA: TGTGCCAGCTCCCAAACAGTGGGGGACACCGGGGAGCTGTTTTTT
CDR3 protein: CASSQTVGDTGELFF

V gene: TRBV4-1
D gene: NA
J gene: TRBJ2-7
clone size: NA
CDR3 DNA: TGCGCCAGCAGCCAAGACACAGGGATCTCCTACGAGCAGTACTTC
CDR3 protein: CASSQDTGISYEQYF

V gene: TRBV3-1/TRBV3-2
D gene: NA
J gene: TRBJ2-5
clone size: NA
CDR3 DNA: TGTGCCAGCAGCCAAACGACGGGCGGGCCCGAAAAGACCCAGTACTTC
CDR3 protein: CASSQTTGGPEKTQYF

V gene: TRBV4-1
D gene: NA
J gene: TRBJ2-3
clone size: NA
CDR3 DNA: TGCGCCAGCAGTTTCGGTAAAGGGGCAAATACGCAGTATTTT
CDR3 protein: CASSFGKGANTQYF

V gene: TRBV11-2
D gene: NA
J gene: TRBJ2-1
clone size: once
CDR3 DNA: TGTGCCAGCAGCTTAAAACTAGCTGTCTACAATGAGCAGTTCTTC
CDR3 protein: CASSLKLAVYNEQFF

V gene: TRBV30
D gene: TRBD1
J gene: TRBJ1-2
clone size: NA
CDR3 DNA: TGTGCCTGGAGTACCGGACAGGGGGCCTATGGCTACACCTTC
CDR3 protein: CAWSTGQGAYGYTF

V gene: TRBV5-1
D gene: NA
J gene: TRBJ2-3
clone size: few
CDR3 DNA: TGCGCCAGCAGCCCGGGGCAGGCACACACAGATACGCAGTATTTT
CDR3 protein: CASSPGQAHTDTQYF

V gene: TRBV7-8
D gene: TRBD1
J gene: TRBJ1-5
clone size: NA
CDR3 DNA: TGTGCCAGCAGCTTAGGAGACGGGACAGGGGCTGGGGACCAGCCCCAGCATTTT
CDR3 protein: CASSLGDGTGAGDQPQHF

V gene: TRBV5-8
D gene: NA
J gene: TRBJ2-3
clone size: NA
CDR3 DNA: TGTGCCAGCCTCGCGAGGGACGACACAGATACGCAGTATTTT
CDR3 protein: CASLARDDTDTQYF

V gene: TRBV28
D gene: NA
J gene: TRBJ2-7
clone size: NA
CDR3 DNA: TGTGCCAGCAGTCCTGCACAACTCAGGGATTCCTACGAGCAGTACTTC
CDR3 protein: CASSPAQLRDSYEQYF

V gene: TRBV6-5
D gene: NA
J gene: TRBJ1-4
clone size: NA
CDR3 DNA: TGTGCCAGCAGTTACTCACTAGCAACTAATGAAAAACTGTTTTTT
CDR3 protein: CASSYSLATNEKLFF

V gene: TRBV3-1/TRBV3-2
D gene: NA
J gene: TRBJ2-2
clone size: few
CDR3 DNA: TGTGCCAGCAGCCAGATTTTTGGGGGCAGGTACACCGGGGAGCTGTTTTTT
CDR3 protein: CASSQIFGGRYTGELFF

V gene: TRBV7-9
D gene: TRBD1
J gene: TRBJ1-1
clone size: NA
CDR3 DNA: TGTGCCAGCAGCTTAACAGGGGGGATTGACACTGAAGCTTTCTTT
CDR3 protein: CASSLTGGIDTEAFF